The sample holds many counts of the clone carrying this TCR beta chain. The sample originates from a study of neurological immune-mediated disorders. From the 5' RACE reads, TCRdb called clonotypes with MiXCR, one entry per CDR3 protein. The table has 60,000 to 80,000 distinct CDR3 sequences, 4.5% to 5.5% seen once. The CDR3 runs to 13 residues. Trimming stripped 6 bases from V and 6 bases from J, with 15 bases between. Looked up from germline, CDR1 is DFQATT and CDR2 is SNEGSKA (reference sequence). The sample consisted of PBMCs. This clonotype originated in a woman between 45 and 60 years old with multiple sclerosis. The rearrangement uses TRBV20-1 and TRBJ2-1; D unclear. CDR3 sequence (DNA): TGCAGTGCCAATTCAAGAGGTGGCAATGAGCAGTTCTTC. Its translation is CSANSRGGNEQFF.